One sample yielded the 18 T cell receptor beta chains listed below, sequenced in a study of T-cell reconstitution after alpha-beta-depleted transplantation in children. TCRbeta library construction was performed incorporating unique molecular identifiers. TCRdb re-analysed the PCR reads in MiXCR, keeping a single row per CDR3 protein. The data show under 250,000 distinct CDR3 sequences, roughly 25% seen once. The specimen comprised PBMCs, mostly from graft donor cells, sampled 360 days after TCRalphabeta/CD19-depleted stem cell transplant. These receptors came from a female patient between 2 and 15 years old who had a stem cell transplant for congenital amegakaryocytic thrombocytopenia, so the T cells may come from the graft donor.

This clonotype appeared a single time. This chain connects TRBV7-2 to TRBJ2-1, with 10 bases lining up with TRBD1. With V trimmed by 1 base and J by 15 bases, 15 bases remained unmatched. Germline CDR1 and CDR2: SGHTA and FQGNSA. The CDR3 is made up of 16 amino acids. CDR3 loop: CASSLEGGTGAVRWFF. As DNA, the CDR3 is TGTGCCAGCAGCTTAGAAGGCGGGACAGGGGCCGTTCGATGGTTCTTC.

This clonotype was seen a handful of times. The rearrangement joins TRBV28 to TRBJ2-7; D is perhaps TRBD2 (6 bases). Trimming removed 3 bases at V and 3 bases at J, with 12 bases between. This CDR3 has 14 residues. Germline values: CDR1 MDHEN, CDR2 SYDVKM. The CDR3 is CASSFTGTVYEQYF. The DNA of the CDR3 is TGTGCCAGCAGTTTTACCGGGACTGTCTACGAGCAGTACTTC.

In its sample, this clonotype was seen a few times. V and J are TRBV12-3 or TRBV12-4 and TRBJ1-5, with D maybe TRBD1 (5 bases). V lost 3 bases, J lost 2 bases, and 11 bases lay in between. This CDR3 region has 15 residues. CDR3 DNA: TGTGCCAGCAGTTTCCGGGGGAAGGGCAATCAGCCCCAGCATTTT. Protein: CASSFRGKGNQPQHF.

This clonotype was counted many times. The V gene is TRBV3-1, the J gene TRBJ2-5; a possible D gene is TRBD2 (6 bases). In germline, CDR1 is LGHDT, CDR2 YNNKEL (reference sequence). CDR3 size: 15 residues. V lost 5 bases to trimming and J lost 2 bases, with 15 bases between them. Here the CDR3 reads CASSRTGRRQETQYF. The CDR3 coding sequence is TGTGCCAGCAGCAGGACGGGGAGGAGGCAAGAGACCCAGTACTTC.

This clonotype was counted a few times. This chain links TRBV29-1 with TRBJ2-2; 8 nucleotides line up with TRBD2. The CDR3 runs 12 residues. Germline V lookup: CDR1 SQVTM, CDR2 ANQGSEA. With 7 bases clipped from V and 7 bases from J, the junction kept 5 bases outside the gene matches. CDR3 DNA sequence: TGCAGCGCGAGCGGGAGTGGCGGGGAGCTGTTTTTT. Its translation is CSASGSGGELFF.

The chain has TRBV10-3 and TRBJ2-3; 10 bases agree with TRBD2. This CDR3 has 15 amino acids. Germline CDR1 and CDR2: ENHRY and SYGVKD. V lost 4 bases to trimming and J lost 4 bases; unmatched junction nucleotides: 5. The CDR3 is CAISAAGGQSDTQYF. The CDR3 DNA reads TGTGCCATCAGTGCAGCGGGAGGGCAGTCAGATACGCAGTATTTT.

The CDR3 nucleotides read TGTGCCAGCAGTTTACATTTCGGCGGGTACCGGCATGAGCAGTTCTTC. This gives the protein CASSLHFGGYRHEQFF. The rearrangement joins TRBV28 to TRBJ2-1; a possible D gene is TRBD2 (5 bases). The CDR3 contains 16 residues. CDR1 is MDHEN and CDR2 is SYDVKM in the germline V gene. V lost 2 bases and J 8 bases, leaving 19 bases between the germline ends. Complete variable domain (other parts from reference TRBV28 and TRBJ2-1): DVKVTQSSRYLVKRTGEKVFLECVQDMDHENMFWYRQDPGLGLRLIYFSYDVKMKEKGDIPEGYSVSREKKERFSLILESASTNQTSMYLCASSLHFGGYRHEQFFGPGTRLTVL.

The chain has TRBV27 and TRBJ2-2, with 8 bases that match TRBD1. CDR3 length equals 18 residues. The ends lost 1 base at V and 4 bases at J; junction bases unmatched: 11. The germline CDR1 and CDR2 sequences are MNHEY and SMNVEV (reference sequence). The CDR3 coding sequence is TGTGCCAGCAGTTTATTATTGTTGACAGGGGCTCCCACCGGGGAGCTGTTTTTT. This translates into CASSLLLLTGAPTGELFF.

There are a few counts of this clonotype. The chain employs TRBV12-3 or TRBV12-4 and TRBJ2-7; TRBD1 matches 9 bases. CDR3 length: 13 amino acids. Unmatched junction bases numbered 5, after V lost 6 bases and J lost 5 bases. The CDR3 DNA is TGTGCCAGCAGCGAGGACAGGGGACACGAGCAGTACTTC. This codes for CASSEDRGHEQYF.

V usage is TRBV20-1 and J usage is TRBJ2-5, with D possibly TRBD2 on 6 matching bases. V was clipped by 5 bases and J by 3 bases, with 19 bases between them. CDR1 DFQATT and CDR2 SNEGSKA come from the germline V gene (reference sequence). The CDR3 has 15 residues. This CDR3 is CSAGRDARGEETQYF. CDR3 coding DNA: TGCAGTGCTGGAAGGGACGCCCGCGGGGAAGAGACCCAGTACTTC.

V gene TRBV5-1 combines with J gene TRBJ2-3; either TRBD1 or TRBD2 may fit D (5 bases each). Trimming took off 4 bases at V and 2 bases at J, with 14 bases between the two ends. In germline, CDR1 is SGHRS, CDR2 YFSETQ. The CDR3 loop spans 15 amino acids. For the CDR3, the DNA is TGCGCCAGCAGCCCCGGTGGGACGTACACAGATACGCAGTATTTT. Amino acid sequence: CASSPGGTYTDTQYF.

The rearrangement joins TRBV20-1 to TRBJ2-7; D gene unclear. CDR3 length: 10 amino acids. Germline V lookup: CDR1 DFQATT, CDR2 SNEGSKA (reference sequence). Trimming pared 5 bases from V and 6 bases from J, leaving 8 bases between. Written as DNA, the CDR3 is TGCAGTGCTGACGAAGTCGAGCAGTACTTC. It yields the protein CSADEVEQYF.

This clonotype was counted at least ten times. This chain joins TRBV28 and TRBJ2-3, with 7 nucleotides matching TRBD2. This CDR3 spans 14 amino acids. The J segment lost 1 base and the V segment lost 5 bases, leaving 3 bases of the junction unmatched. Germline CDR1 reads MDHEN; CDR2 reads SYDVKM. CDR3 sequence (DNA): TGTGCCAGCAGTAGCGGGGTCGGCACAGATACGCAGTATTTT. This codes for CASSSGVGTDTQYF.

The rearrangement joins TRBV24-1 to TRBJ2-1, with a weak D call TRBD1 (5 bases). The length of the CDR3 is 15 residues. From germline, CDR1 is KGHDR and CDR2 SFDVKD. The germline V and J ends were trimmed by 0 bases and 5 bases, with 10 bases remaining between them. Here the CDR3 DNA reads TGTGCCACCAGTGATTTGCGACCAGGGCACAATGAGCAGTTCTTC. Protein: CATSDLRPGHNEQFF.

The CDR3 protein is CASSPWTLYNEQFF. CDR3 sequence (DNA): TGTGCCAGCAGCCCGTGGACCCTTTACAATGAGCAGTTCTTC. The rearrangement links TRBV3-1 to TRBJ2-1; no clear D gene. The CDR3 runs to 14 residues. With 4 bases removed from V and 4 bases from J, the gap between germline ends came to 11 bases. Germline loops: CDR1 LGHDT, CDR2 YNNKEL (reference sequence).

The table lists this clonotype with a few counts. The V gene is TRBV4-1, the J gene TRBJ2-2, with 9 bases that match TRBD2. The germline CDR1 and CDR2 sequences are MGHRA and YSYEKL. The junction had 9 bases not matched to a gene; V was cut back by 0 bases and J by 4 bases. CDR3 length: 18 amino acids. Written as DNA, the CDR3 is TGCGCCAGCAGCCAAGATCGAGGCGGGAGGGCAGGCACCGGGGAGCTGTTTTTT. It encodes CASSQDRGGRAGTGELFF.

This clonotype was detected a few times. CDR3: CASSLGTGGAQEAFF. CDR3 sequence (DNA): TGTGCCAGCAGTCTTGGGACAGGGGGAGCCCAAGAAGCTTTCTTT. The V and J genes are TRBV28 and TRBJ1-1, with 11 bases lining up with TRBD1. Losses at the gene ends were 5 bases for V and 8 bases for J; bases not matched to a gene: 10. Germline loops: CDR1 MDHEN, CDR2 SYDVKM. This CDR3 spans 15 amino acids.

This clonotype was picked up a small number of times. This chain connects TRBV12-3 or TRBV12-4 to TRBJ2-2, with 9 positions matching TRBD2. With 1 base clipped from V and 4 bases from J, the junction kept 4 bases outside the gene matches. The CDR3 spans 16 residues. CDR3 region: CASSLEGGGATGELFF. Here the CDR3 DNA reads TGTGCCAGCAGTTTAGAGGGCGGGGGGGCCACCGGGGAGCTGTTTTTT.